The 13 T cell receptor beta chains reported below all come from one sample, sequenced in a study of technical replicates of blood from several donors. Produced via immunoSEQ multiplex PCR; TCRdb's table is partial and in-frame only. In the table there are almost 65,000 clones, approximately 83% of which are singletons. Sample: PBMCs. These receptors were taken from a human donor in good health. Some clones in this sample may be carry-over from other donors' samples.

The chain employs TRBV29-1 and TRBJ1-2, with D tentatively TRBD1 (6 bases). There are 15 residues in the CDR3. V was shortened by 0 bases and J by 4 bases, with 15 bases between the two germline ends. The V gene's germline CDR1 is SQVTM and CDR2 ANQGSEA. CDR3 DNA sequence: TGCAGCGTTGAAGATCTATACAGGGTGGGCTATGGCTACACCTTC. Amino acids: CSVEDLYRVGYGYTF. The whole variable domain, remainder taken from reference TRBV29-1 and TRBJ1-2, is SAVISQKPSRDICQRGTSLTIQCQVDSQVTMMFWYRQQPGQSLTLIATANQGSEATYESGFVIDKFPISRPNLTFSTLTVSNMSPEDSSIYLCSVEDLYRVGYGYTFGSGTRLTVV.

This clone was seen a handful of times. The chain is built from TRBV5-1 and TRBJ2-1; TRBD2 matches 13 bases. The length of the CDR3 is 16 residues. In germline, CDR1 is SGHRS, CDR2 YFSETQ. V lost 2 bases and J lost 8; bases outside the gene matches: 7. CDR3 DNA: TGCGCCAGCAGCTTAGGACTAGCGGGAGAATTGGATGAGCAGTTCTTC. Translated: CASSLGLAGELDEQFF.

This chain connects TRBV5-1 to TRBJ2-4; 10 bases are a match to TRBD1. Germline V gene sequence: CDR1 SGHRS, CDR2 YFSETQ. The CDR3 runs 16 residues. Losses at the gene ends were 3 bases for V and 0 bases for J; bases not matched to a gene: 3. The CDR3 sequence: CASSSDRGLAKNIQYF. CDR3 bases: TGCGCCAGCAGCTCCGACAGGGGGCTAGCCAAAAACATTCAGTACTTC.

The gene calls are TRBV7-2 and TRBJ2-7; possibly TRBD2 for D (7 bases). The CDR3 is 17 residues long. The ends were cut back, 1 base at V and 8 bases at J, with 24 bases in the middle. Germline V gene data show CDR1 as SGHTA and CDR2 as FQGNSA. Written as DNA, the CDR3 is TGTGCCAGCAGCTTAGGGAAATTAGTCGGGGGGCCTCAACAGCAGTACTTC. It codes for CASSLGKLVGGPQQQYF.

This chain connects TRBV15 to TRBJ2-1; 12 nucleotides align to TRBD2. Germline CDR1 is LNHNV and CDR2 is YYDKDF (reference sequence). J gave up 2 bases and V 0 bases, and 2 bases lay outside the gene matches. The CDR3 has 17 residues. CDR3 nucleotide sequence: TGTGCCACCAGCAGAGAAGGACTAGCGGGGCCCTACAATGAGCAGTTCTTC. It codes for CATSREGLAGPYNEQFF.

This chain uses TRBV4-1 with TRBJ1-2, with D unclear. CDR1 MGHRA and CDR2 YSYEKL come from the germline V gene. This CDR3 spans 16 amino acids. Trimming removed 4 bases from V and 8 bases from J, with 23 bases in between. Written as DNA, the CDR3 is TGCGCCAGCAGCCCCTACGCCCAGGTTCACCCGGGGGGCTACACCTTC. This translates into CASSPYAQVHPGGYTF.

This sequence joins TRBV4-1 and TRBJ2-1; D gene ambiguous. V was pared by 4 bases and J by 0 bases, with 13 bases between. From germline, CDR1 is MGHRA and CDR2 YSYEKL. The CDR3 has 16 residues. CDR3 residues: CASSPPGHSSYNEQFF. The CDR3 DNA reads TGCGCCAGCAGCCCGCCGGGTCATAGCTCCTACAATGAGCAGTTCTTC.

J is TRBJ2-2 and V is TRBV9; 13 bases match TRBD2. The CDR3 is 16 residues long. Germline V CDR1 and CDR2: SGDLS, YYNGEE. Trimming removed 0 bases from V and 6 bases from J; junction bases left unmatched: 2. CDR3 sequence: CASSVGTSGSAGELFF. The CDR3 nucleotides are TGTGCCAGCAGCGTAGGGACTAGCGGGAGTGCCGGGGAGCTGTTTTTT.

The chain carries TRBV15 and TRBJ2-5; 10 bases align to TRBD2. The CDR3 totals 15 residues. Germline V lookup: CDR1 LNHNV, CDR2 YYDKDF (reference sequence). V shed 0 bases, J shed 5 bases, and the junction held 3 bases outside the gene matches. The CDR3 sequence: CATSRDPSGSETQYF. CDR3 DNA sequence: TGTGCCACCAGCAGAGACCCTAGCGGGAGTGAGACCCAGTACTTC. The full variable domain, in which reference TRBV15 and TRBJ2-5 provide the parts outside the CDR3, is DAMVIQNPRYQVTQFGKPVTLSCSQTLNHNVMYWYQQKSSQAPKLLFHYYDKDFNNEADTPDNFQSRRPNTSFCFLDIRSPGLGDTAMYLCATSRDPSGSETQYFGPGTRLLVL.

In this sample, this clone turned up a few times. The V gene is TRBV20-1, the J gene TRBJ1-1; TRBD1 matches at 7 bases. The CDR3 sequence is 10 residues long. With 2 bases clipped from V and 13 bases from J, the junction kept 4 bases outside the gene matches. Germline V gives CDR1 DFQATT, CDR2 SNEGSKA (reference sequence). CDR3 amino acids: CSARSGGLFF. CDR3 sequence (DNA): TGCAGTGCTAGATCAGGGGGACTTTTCTTT.

This clone was seen only once. The J gene is TRBJ1-5, the V gene TRBV4-3; D not resolved. V lost 2 bases to trimming and J lost 4 bases, with 15 bases between them. The CDR3 runs to 16 residues. Germline V lookup: CDR1 LGHNA, CDR2 YSLEER. CDR3 residues: CASSQTKEAGNQPQHF. CDR3 sequence (DNA): TGCGCCAGCAGCCAAACGAAGGAGGCAGGTAATCAGCCCCAGCATTTT.

This chain joins TRBV7-8 and TRBJ2-3; D gene ambiguous. This CDR3 is built from 14 residues. The V gene lost 6 bases and the J gene lost 0 bases, with 10 bases spanning the gap. The germline gives CDR1 SGHVS, CDR2 FQNEAQ. CDR3 bases: TGTGCCAGCAGAGGAGAGCTGAGCACAGATACGCAGTATTTT. The encoded protein is CASRGELSTDTQYF.

The chain links TRBV7-2 to TRBJ2-3, with D uncertain. Trimming cost V 1 base and J 6 bases, with 11 bases left between them. The CDR3 covers 14 residues. Germline-derived CDR1 and CDR2 are SGHTA and FQGNSA. The CDR3 is CASSLVVARDTQYF. CDR3 nucleotides: TGTGCCAGCAGCTTAGTAGTCGCGAGGGATACGCAGTATTTT.